The 6 T cell receptor beta chains presented below share a single source sample, sequenced in a study of molecular identifiers for immune sequencing clone quantification. TCRdb processed the PCR reads anew with MiXCR; each CDR3 protein has one entry. The table shows tens of thousands of distinct CDR3 sequences, with around 20% occurring only once. Input material: naive CD8+ T cells from blood, with Jurkat cell RNA spiked in. The sample's subset: FACS-sorted CD8+CD4-CCR7+CD45RA+ naive T cells. The receptors stem from a human donor in good health. Some libraries in this study had Jurkat cell RNA spiked in.

This clonotype was detected ten times or more. The V call is TRBV7-9, the J call TRBJ2-7; D is unresolved. The CDR3 loop spans 12 amino acids. From germline, CDR1 is SEHNR and CDR2 FQNEAQ (reference sequence). V lost 5 bases to trimming and J lost 5 bases, with 10 bases between them. In nucleotides, the CDR3 is TGTGCCAGCAGCCTAGGGCATGACGAGCAGTACTTC. Its translation: CASSLGHDEQYF.

This clonotype was observed at least ten times. This chain connects TRBV11-2 to TRBJ2-3; D possibly corresponds to TRBD1 (5 bases). CDR3 length: 16 residues. The V end was cut by 5 bases, the J end by 2 bases, with 17 bases between. The germline CDR1 and CDR2 sequences are SGHAT and FQNNGV. The CDR3 region is CASSPFGVGLTDTQYF. The CDR3 nucleotides read TGTGCCAGCAGCCCCTTTGGAGTGGGGCTCACAGATACGCAGTATTTT.

Note on this clonotype: A clone one base away is much larger, so this may be a read error. V is TRBV7-7 and J is TRBJ2-2, with D possibly being TRBD2 (5 bases). CDR3 size: 15 residues. From germline, CDR1 is SSHAT and CDR2 FNYEAQ (reference sequence). The CDR3 is CASSLEVGNTGEPFF. As DNA, the CDR3 is TGTGCCAGCAGCTTAGAAGTAGGGAACACCGGGGAGCCGTTTTTT.

In regard to this clonotype: A much larger clone differs from this one at a single base, so this may be a read error. The V gene is TRBV20-1, the J gene TRBJ2-7, with D hard to call. CDR1 and CDR2 (germline): DFQATT, SNEGSKA (reference sequence). The CDR3 covers 13 residues. The CDR3, as DNA: TGCAGTGCTAGAGTTCAAGAGACGGTCGAGCTGTACTTC. This encodes CSARVQETVELYF.

This clonotype was counted a few times. J is TRBJ1-4 and V is TRBV4-3; 8 nucleotides agree with TRBD1. The CDR3 runs to 15 residues. Germline CDR1 reads LGHNA; CDR2 reads YSLEER. J was trimmed by 4 bases and V by 1 base; bases with no gene match: 2. CDR3 amino acids: CASSQGTGSNEKLFF. The CDR3 DNA reads TGCGCCAGCAGCCAAGGGACAGGGAGTAATGAAAAACTGTTTTTT.

This chain links TRBV7-6 with TRBJ2-2, with TRBD1 matching over 11 bases. V shed 2 bases and J 0 bases; nucleotides not matched to a gene: 8. The CDR3 loop spans 19 amino acids. Per germline, CDR1 SGHVS and CDR2 FNYEAQ. The CDR3 region has the DNA TGTGCCAGCAGCTTATGGGCTGGGACAGGGGGTTCGAACACCGGGGAGCTGTTTTTT. Protein product: CASSLWAGTGGSNTGELFF.